This T cell receptor (beta chain) was identified in a study of cytomegalovirus exposure and HLA in healthy donors. Produced via immunoSEQ multiplex PCR; TCRdb's table is partial and in-frame only. The sample records some 150,000 clones, about 91% being singletons. Germline V CDR1 and CDR2: SEHNR, FQNEAQ (reference sequence). CDR3 length: 17 residues. J lost 2 bases, V lost 3 bases, and 7 bases had no gene match. This sequence originates from a young woman in good health and CMV-seropositive. The chain employs TRBV7-9 and TRBJ1-3; TRBD1 matches at 10 bases. Sequenced material: PBMCs. The CDR3 sequence is CASSLGQGTAAGNTIYF. CDR3 in DNA: TGTGCCAGCAGCTTGGGACAGGGGACGGCTGCTGGAAACACCATATATTTT. Full variable domain (remainder filled in from reference TRBV7-9 and TRBJ1-3): DTGVSQNPRHKITKRGQNVTFRCDPISEHNRLYWYRQTLGQGPEFLTYFQNEAQLEKSRLLSDRFSAERPKGSFSTLEIQRTEQGDSAMYLCASSLGQGTAAGNTIYFGEGSWLTVV.